Given below is one T cell receptor (beta chain) in context. Its target is unknown. The CDR3 covers 15 residues. Trimming took 6 bases from V and 3 from J; bases not matched to a gene: 7. The germline V gene has CDR1 MNHEY and CDR2 SVGAGI. This entry is derived from a study of CD8+ T cells in alopecia areata. RNA extraction and reverse transcription yielded cDNA as sequencing template. TCRdb keeps only in-frame clones here, not all; method: immunoSEQ multiplex PCR. This repertoire shows 110,000 to 150,000 clones, 54% found once; its top ten account for roughly 15%. Broader study findings: Relative to mice, TCR sharing across patients was less clear, a difference possibly HLA-related. Scalp sequencing also captures normal skin's resident alphabeta T cells. It was lesional scalp, especially alopecia totalis/universalis, that showed higher clonality than normal scalp.

Treatment of the sample: oral pan-JAK inhibitor, 5-10 mg twice daily. Lesional scalp tissue (obtained by punch biopsy) and peripheral blood were collected from alopecia areata patients. The material was CD8+ T cells sorted from blood, obtained at week 4, from a patient treated with tofacitinib. This chain uses TRBV6-5 with TRBJ2-1, with 8 positions matching TRBD2. The clonotype originates from a human donor with alopecia areata. CDR3 in amino acids: CASSNSGGGYNEQFF. The CDR3 DNA is TGTGCCAGCAGCAACAGCGGGGGAGGCTACAATGAGCAGTTCTTC.